This is a list of T cell receptor beta chains from one sample in a study of blood T cell repertoires in COVID-19. Using immunoSEQ multiplex PCR, the repertoire was profiled, and TCRdb retains in-frame clones only, with some absent. Among 130,000 or so clones listed, 85% to 90% were seen once. The sequenced material came from peripheral blood. These receptors were taken from a woman aged 55-75 years with acute or convalescent COVID-19. Both conserved end residues are part of each CDR3. Each record gives: CDR3 length, V gene, J gene, D gene, clone size, CDR3 protein, CDR3 DNA. The D gene is left open where the match is weak. The size field is filled for only some rows; it gives once, few, many or a size class.

14,TRBV5-4,TRBJ1-4,NA,NA,CASSAGLPNEKLFF,TGTGCCAGCAGTGCGGGACTCCCGAATGAAAAACTGTTTTTT
16,TRBV6-1,TRBJ2-5,NA,NA,CASSEVEQGAAETQYF,TGTGCCAGCAGTGAAGTTGAACAGGGAGCGGCAGAGACCCAGTACTTC
16,TRBV3-1/TRBV3-2,TRBJ2-1,TRBD1,NA,CASSHQPGQGNNEQFF,TGTGCCAGCAGCCATCAACCGGGACAGGGGAACAATGAGCAGTTCTTC
15,TRBV9,TRBJ1-2,NA,NA,CASSLDRIATYGYTF,TGTGCCAGCAGCTTAGACAGGATTGCTACCTATGGCTACACCTTC
16,TRBV15,TRBJ1-2,NA,NA,CATRKMGGRTPYGYTF,TGTGCCACCCGCAAGATGGGGGGGCGTACCCCTTATGGCTACACCTTC
16,TRBV7-8,TRBJ1-3,TRBD1,NA,CASSWGTGSTGNTIYF,TGTGCCAGCAGCTGGGGGACAGGGTCTACTGGAAACACCATATATTTT
16,TRBV19,TRBJ2-3,TRBD2,once,CASKDSGGDITDTQYF,TGTGCCAGCAAGGATAGCGGGGGGGACATCACAGATACGCAGTATTTT
13,TRBV7-3,TRBJ1-1,NA,NA,CASSFGDNTEAFF,TGTGCCAGCAGCTTCGGAGATAACACTGAAGCTTTCTTT
14,TRBV6-5,TRBJ1-3,NA,NA,CASSRGQSGNTIYF,TGTGCCAGCAGTCGAGGACAGTCGGGAAACACCATATATTTT
15,TRBV3-1/TRBV3-2,TRBJ2-5,NA,NA,CASSPPIRGQETQYF,TGTGCCAGCAGCCCCCCCATCCGGGGGCAAGAGACCCAGTACTTC
12,TRBV6-5,TRBJ2-7,NA,NA,CASRAGIYEQYF,TGTGCCAGCAGGGCGGGGATCTACGAGCAGTACTTC
14,TRBV7-9,TRBJ1-6,TRBD1,NA,CASSPQWGQENLHF,TGTGCCAGCAGCCCGCAATGGGGACAGGAGAACCTCCACTTT
14,TRBV6-1,TRBJ1-1,NA,NA,CASSEGARNTEAFF,TGTGCCAGCAGTGAAGGGGCGAGGAACACTGAAGCTTTCTTT
12,TRBV6-5,TRBJ1-6,NA,NA,CASSGSDSPLHF,TGTGCCAGCAGCGGAAGCGATTCACCCCTCCACTTT
16,TRBV11-3,TRBJ2-3,TRBD2,NA,CASSLQSGGHTDTQYF,TGTGCCAGCAGCTTACAGAGCGGGGGACACACAGATACGCAGTATTTT
14,TRBV4-3,TRBJ2-5,NA,few,CASSHRGRGETQYF,TGCGCCAGCAGCCATCGGGGGCGGGGGGAGACCCAGTACTTC
14,TRBV6-6,TRBJ1-1,TRBD1,NA,CASTQQGAGTEAFF,TGTGCCAGCACCCAACAGGGGGCCGGGACTGAAGCTTTCTTT
15,TRBV19,TRBJ1-4,NA,NA,CASEAQGLTNEKLFF,TGTGCCTCCGAAGCCCAGGGGCTAACTAATGAAAAACTGTTTTTT
15,TRBV7-2,TRBJ1-5,NA,NA,CASSLGGGGNQPQHF,TGTGCCAGCAGCTTAGGTGGCGGAGGCAATCAGCCCCAGCATTTT
16,TRBV4-3,TRBJ2-6,NA,few,CASSQAGISGANVLTF,TGCGCCAGCAGCCAAGCCGGGATCTCTGGGGCCAACGTCCTGACTTTC
17,TRBV5-1,TRBJ1-1,TRBD1,NA,CASSLGTGGALVTEAFF,TGCGCCAGCAGCTTGGGGACAGGGGGCGCCCTGGTCACTGAAGCTTTCTTT
13,TRBV14,TRBJ2-2,TRBD1,NA,CASSRTGPGELFF,TGTGCCAGCAGCCGGACAGGGCCCGGGGAGCTGTTTTTT
14,TRBV7-2,TRBJ1-5,NA,NA,CASSHGHQQTPQHF,TGTGCCAGCAGCCACGGACACCAACAGACGCCCCAGCATTTT
13,TRBV7-9,TRBJ1-2,NA,NA,CASSPRSSDGYTF,TGTGCCAGCAGCCCTCGGAGTTCGGATGGCTACACCTTC
19,TRBV4-3,TRBJ2-7,TRBD1,NA,CASSQALTGGSSFSYEQYF,TGCGCCAGCAGCCAAGCACTGACAGGGGGCTCATCATTCTCCTACGAGCAGTACTTC
17,TRBV5-1,TRBJ2-4,TRBD1,NA,CASSMWGGQGSNNIQYF,TGCGCCAGCAGCATGTGGGGCGGACAGGGCAGTAATAACATTCAGTACTTC
13,TRBV10-3,TRBJ2-3,NA,NA,CAARDSGTDTQYF,TGTGCCGCAAGAGACTCTGGCACAGATACGCAGTATTTT
16,TRBV6-2/TRBV6-3,TRBJ2-1,TRBD1,NA,CASSYRGTAYYNEQFF,TGTGCCAGCAGTTATAGAGGGACAGCTTACTACAATGAGCAGTTCTTC
15,TRBV2,TRBJ2-1,TRBD1,NA,CASNVQGALSNEQFF,TGTGCCAGCAATGTACAGGGGGCTCTGTCCAATGAGCAGTTCTTC
14,TRBV6-5,TRBJ1-4,TRBD1,NA,CASRPTGDDEKLFF,TGTGCCAGCAGGCCGACAGGGGATGATGAAAAACTGTTTTTT
14,TRBV7-8,TRBJ1-1,TRBD1,NA,CASSSTGGHTEAFF,TGTGCCAGCAGCTCCACAGGGGGACACACTGAAGCTTTCTTT